These 28 T cell receptor beta chains share one sample of origin, sequenced in a study of blood T cell repertoires in COVID-19. This table comes from immunoSEQ multiplex PCR, and its TCRdb copy is limited to in-frame clones, with some not included. Among around 130,000 clones listed, around 85% were seen once. The sample taken for sequencing was peripheral blood. The receptors were gathered from a human donor in a cohort sampled during active COVID-19.

The J gene is TRBJ2-5, the V gene TRBV7-3, with a weak D call TRBD1 (5 bases). Trimming left V 4 bases short and J 5 bases short, with 14 bases between. Germline CDR1 SGHTA, CDR2 FQGTGA. The CDR3 covers 14 residues. Here the CDR3 reads CASSYTSGQETQYF. The CDR3 bases are TGTGCCAGCAGCTACACTTCAGGGCAGGAGACCCAGTACTTC.

This clone was recorded once. The chain joins TRBV7-9 to TRBJ1-1; no clear D. V gave up 1 base and J gave up 2 bases, with 8 bases separating them. The CDR3 has 14 residues. Germline assignment: CDR1 SEHNR and CDR2 FQNEAQ (reference sequence). The CDR3 DNA is TGTGCCAGCAGCTTAGGACTGATTAACACTGAAGCTTTCTTT. This gives the protein CASSLGLINTEAFF.

The V and J genes are TRBV4-1 and TRBJ2-1, with D perhaps TRBD2 (5 bases). CDR1 is MGHRA and CDR2 is YSYEKL in the germline V gene. V was shortened by 2 bases and J by 12 bases, with 23 bases between the two germline ends. This CDR3 has 16 residues. The CDR3 DNA reads as TGCGCCAGCAGCCAAACTACAGCTTCTGGGGTTCGGGGGCAGTTCTTC. Encoded protein: CASSQTTASGVRGQFF.

The gene calls are TRBV28 and TRBJ1-4; D remains unclear. V lost 10 bases and J lost 0, with 15 bases in between. This CDR3 spans 15 amino acids. CDR1 and CDR2 from the germline V gene are MDHEN and SYDVKM. CDR3 residues: CATEGVLSTNEKLFF. The DNA for the CDR3 is TGTGCCACCGAGGGAGTTCTTTCAACTAATGAAAAACTGTTTTTT.

The rearrangement uses TRBV5-1 and TRBJ1-2; no clear D gene. Germline-derived CDR1 and CDR2 are SGHRS and YFSETQ. CDR3 length equals 14 residues. V lost 1 base, J lost 0 bases, and 7 bases lay in between. Here the CDR3 reads CASSLTPANYGYTF. CDR3 nucleotides: TGCGCCAGCAGCTTGACACCAGCTAACTATGGCTACACCTTC.

The rearrangement joins TRBV5-1 to TRBJ1-4; 7 bases are a match to TRBD1. The CDR3 runs 15 residues. V lost 2 bases, J lost 8 bases, and 9 bases stayed unmatched. Germline V CDR1 and CDR2: SGHRS, YFSETQ. CDR3 DNA: TGCGCCAGCAGCTTCCTTCTAGGGGACAGCGAAAAACTGTTTTTT. It codes for CASSFLLGDSEKLFF.

The V and J genes are TRBV5-4 and TRBJ1-2, with TRBD1 identical over 8 bases. This CDR3 region has 11 residues. The V gene's germline CDR1 is SGHNT and CDR2 YYREEE (reference sequence). Germline trimming cut 4 bases from V and 10 bases from J; bases unmatched to any gene: 3. CDR3 coding DNA: TGTGCCAGCAGCCTGACAGGGGACTACACCTTC. Its protein is CASSLTGDYTF.

The chain couples TRBV5-1 to TRBJ1-1; the D gene is possibly TRBD1 (5 bases). The CDR3 loop spans 15 amino acids. Germline V gene data show CDR1 as SGHRS and CDR2 as YFSETQ. The V and J ends lost 0 bases and 0 bases respectively, with 9 bases between them. DNA for the CDR3: TGCGCCAGCAGCTTGGCCGCGACAGTGAACACTGAAGCTTTCTTT. Translating it yields CASSLAATVNTEAFF.

This clone was observed once. The genes are TRBV5-1 and TRBJ1-1, with TRBD1 matching 7 bases. V was clipped by 1 base and J by 1 base; unmatched bases: 7. The CDR3 is 16 amino acids. CDR1 is SGHRS, CDR2 YFSETQ, per germline. The CDR3 protein is CASSLRPGGANTEAFF. Written as DNA, the CDR3 is TGCGCCAGCAGCTTGAGGCCAGGGGGTGCGAACACTGAAGCTTTCTTT.

This clone came up once. The chain couples TRBV7-6 to TRBJ2-5; possibly TRBD1 for D (6 bases). The CDR3 totals 13 residues. CDR1 and CDR2 from the germline V gene are SGHVS and FNYEAQ. V was cut by 6 bases and J by 5 bases, with 13 bases left in between. The CDR3 region is CASSEGVFETQYF. The CDR3 DNA sequence: TGTGCCAGCAGTGAGGGGGTTTTCGAGACCCAGTACTTC.

This sequence joins TRBV4-3 and TRBJ2-2, with a tentative D call TRBD2 (6 bases). With 4 bases removed from V and 5 bases from J, the gap between germline ends came to 17 bases. Germline-derived CDR1 and CDR2 are LGHNA and YSLEER. The CDR3 sequence is 16 residues long. The CDR3 spells CASSPGGLRGTGELFF. DNA of the CDR3: TGCGCCAGCAGCCCAGGAGGGCTGAGGGGAACCGGGGAGCTGTTTTTT.

This clone has only one observation. This chain joins TRBV9 and TRBJ2-1; no clear D gene. With 1 base removed from V and 9 bases from J, the gap between germline ends came to 14 bases. The CDR3 runs to 14 residues. Germline V gene data show CDR1 as SGDLS and CDR2 as YYNGEE. The CDR3 reads CASSVFDRGGEQFF. The CDR3 DNA follows: TGTGCCAGCAGCGTATTCGACCGAGGTGGTGAGCAGTTCTTC.

CDR3 sequence: CASSLSVDRSLSGNTIYF. As DNA, the CDR3 is TGCGCCAGCAGCTTGTCCGTGGACAGATCACTCTCTGGAAACACCATATATTTT. The rearrangement joins TRBV5-1 to TRBJ1-3; a weak D match, TRBD1 (6 bases). The CDR3 totals 18 residues. V lost 1 base, J lost 0 bases, and 17 bases lay in between. The V gene's germline CDR1 is SGHRS and CDR2 YFSETQ.

The chain is built from TRBV5-5 and TRBJ1-1, with D tentatively TRBD1 (5 bases). The CDR3 has 14 amino acids. Deletions cut 4 bases from V and 0 bases from J, with 10 bases between. Germline CDR1 SGHKS, CDR2 YYEKEE (reference sequence). CDR3 DNA sequence: TGTGCCAGCAGCCGACAGACTTTGAACACTGAAGCTTTCTTT. It is translated as CASSRQTLNTEAFF.

The V call is TRBV5-1, the J call TRBJ1-1; D possibly corresponds to TRBD1 (5 bases). Trimming removed 3 bases from V and 7 bases from J, with 10 bases in between. This CDR3 comprises 12 residues. Germline V gene lookup returns CDR1 SGHRS and CDR2 YFSETQ. Here the CDR3 DNA reads TGCGCCAGCAGCTCCACGACAGATGAAGCTTTCTTT. It specifies CASSSTTDEAFF. Full variable domain (rest looked up from reference TRBV5-1 and TRBJ1-1): KAGVTQTPRYLIKTRGQQVTLSCSPISGHRSVSWYQQTPGQGLQFLFEYFSETQRNKGNFPGRFSGRQFSNSRSEMNVSTLELGDSALYLCASSSTTDEAFFGQGTRLTVV.

This clone was detected once. This chain's CDR3 is CAWALAGANQETQYF. Here the CDR3 DNA reads TGTGCCTGGGCACTAGCGGGGGCAAACCAAGAGACCCAGTACTTC. The chain carries TRBV30 and TRBJ2-5; 11 positions match TRBD2. CDR1 is GTSNPN, CDR2 SVGIG, per germline (reference sequence). The CDR3 is 15 residues long. The ends lost 5 bases at V and 0 bases at J; junction bases unmatched: 5. Using reference TRBV30 and TRBJ2-5 for the parts outside the CDR3, the full variable domain is SQTIHQWPATLVQPVGSPLSLECTVEGTSNPNLYWYRQAAGRGLQLLFYSVGIGQISSEVPQNLSASRPQDRQFILSSKKLLLSDSGFYLCAWALAGANQETQYFGPGTRLLVL.

The V and J genes are TRBV9 and TRBJ2-3, with a possible D match to TRBD2 (5 bases). V lost 2 bases, J lost 7 bases, and 8 bases lay in between. Germline lookup yields CDR1 SGDLS and CDR2 YYNGEE. This CDR3 has 12 amino acids. The CDR3, as DNA: TGTGCCAGCAGCGTGGACTCGCATACGCAGTATTTT. Amino acid sequence: CASSVDSHTQYF.

The gene calls are TRBV7-2 and TRBJ2-1; 11 bases agree with TRBD2. The V segment lost 8 bases and the J segment 6 bases; nucleotides outside the gene matches: 9. The V gene's germline CDR1 is SGHTA and CDR2 FQGNSA. CDR3 length: 15 residues. The CDR3 here is CASGPLAGGSNEQFF. For the CDR3, the DNA is TGTGCCAGCGGCCCTCTAGCGGGAGGATCCAATGAGCAGTTCTTC.

This clone was counted once. J is TRBJ1-4 and V is TRBV4-1; D is possibly TRBD1 (6 bases). CDR3 size: 15 residues. Trimming shortened V by 3 bases and J by 7 bases, and 15 bases separated the two germline ends. Germline V gives CDR1 MGHRA, CDR2 YSYEKL. The chain's CDR3 is CASSQARTGSEKLFF. CDR3 DNA: TGCGCCAGCAGCCAGGCTCGAACAGGGTCTGAAAAACTGTTTTTT.

The chain recombines TRBV9 with TRBJ2-5, with 7 bases identical to TRBD2. The CDR3 extends over 10 amino acids. CDR1 and CDR2 (germline): SGDLS, YYNGEE. The CDR3 nucleotides are TGTGCACCCGGGGGGGAGACCCAGTACTTC. Translated, it gives CAPGGETQYF.

The chain uses TRBV3-1 (or the pseudogene TRBV3-2) and TRBJ1-1; the D gene is possibly TRBD1 (6 bases). Per germline, CDR1 LGHDT and CDR2 YNNKEL (reference sequence). Trimming stripped 5 bases from V and 1 base from J, with 14 bases between. CDR3 length: 15 amino acids. CDR3 amino acids: CASSMNRVGNTEAFF. CDR3 nucleotides: TGTGCCAGCAGCATGAACAGGGTAGGGAACACTGAAGCTTTCTTT.

The V gene is TRBV7-3, the J gene TRBJ1-2; maybe TRBD1 (5 bases). CDR1 and CDR2 from the germline V gene are SGHTA and FQGTGA. V lost 8 bases, J lost 8 bases, and 15 bases lay in between. The CDR3 sequence is 12 residues long. The CDR3 spells CASWLQDRGYTF. The CDR3 DNA is TGTGCCAGCTGGTTACAGGATAGGGGCTACACCTTC.

Here the CDR3 DNA reads TGTGCCAGCAAAGAGGGAACGAGCACTGAAGCTTTCTTT. Its protein is CASKEGTSTEAFF. This chain joins TRBV28 and TRBJ1-1; D is unclear. This CDR3 spans 13 amino acids. Germline values: CDR1 MDHEN, CDR2 SYDVKM. V lost 7 bases and J lost 4, with 13 bases in between.

CDR3 amino acids: CASSGQGLANEQFF. The CDR3 DNA is TGTGCCAGCAGCGGCCAGGGACTAGCCAATGAGCAGTTCTTC. The rearrangement joins TRBV5-6 to TRBJ2-1; 9 nucleotides line up with TRBD2. Germline assignment: CDR1 SGHDT and CDR2 YYEEEE. The CDR3 length is 14 residues. The trim removed 4 bases at V and 6 bases at J, leaving 5 bases unmatched. The full variable domain, completed using reference TRBV5-6 and TRBJ2-1, is DAGVTQSPTHLIKTRGQQVTLRCSPKSGHDTVSWYQQALGQGPQFIFQYYEEEERQRGNFPDRFSGHQFPNYSSELNVNALLLGDSALYLCASSGQGLANEQFFGPGTRLTVL.

The chain has TRBV27 and TRBJ1-1, with a tentative D call TRBD1 (6 bases). The CDR3 contains 14 residues. Trimming left V 7 bases short and J 1 base short, with 13 bases between. Germline V gives CDR1 MNHEY, CDR2 SMNVEV (reference sequence). For the CDR3, the DNA is TGTGCCAGCAAGGCCGAGACAGGGAACACTGAAGCTTTCTTT. This translates into CASKAETGNTEAFF.

The chain is built from TRBV7-9 and TRBJ2-2; the match to TRBD2 covers 12 bases. The V segment lost 5 bases and the J segment 7 bases; nucleotides outside the gene matches: 8. The length of the CDR3 is 16 residues. Germline CDR1 is SEHNR and CDR2 is FQNEAQ (reference sequence). CDR3 in amino acids: CASSPRTSGKGGELFF. Written as DNA, the CDR3 is TGTGCCAGCAGCCCGCGGACTAGCGGGAAAGGCGGGGAGCTGTTTTTT.

The chain employs TRBV21-1 and TRBJ1-2; whether TRBD1, the table's D call, matches the DNA was not checked. TRBV21-1 is given as a pseudogene. The length of the CDR3 is 18 residues. CDR3 region: CASSKLVGADRGPYGYTF. DNA of the CDR3: TGTGCCAGCAGCAAACTCGTCGGGGCGGACAGGGGTCCATATGGCTACACCTTC.

This clone was seen only a few times. The chain links TRBV7-2 to TRBJ2-7; 7 nucleotides agree with TRBD1. The CDR3 spans 12 residues. CDR1 and CDR2 from the germline V gene are SGHTA and FQGNSA. V dropped 4 bases and J dropped 6; count of bases not matched to a gene: 3. CDR3 in DNA: TGTGCCAGCAGCTCGTACAGGGGCGAGCAGTACGTC. Translation: CASSSYRGEQYV.